This T cell receptor (beta chain) was sequenced during a study of T cells in Graves' hyperthyroidism and ophthalmopathy. General study findings and limits: The model made its ophthalmopathy prediction, and onset followed a median about 6.8 months later. A model built on 13 V-J features separated ophthalmopathy from stable hyperthyroidism.

Diagnosis rested on symptoms, serum thyroxine and TRAb, thyroid ultrasound, and orbital computed tomography. Isolation of PBMCs was performed on 9.5 to 10 ml fresh peripheral blood. The CDR3 is made up of 15 amino acids. Germline V gives CDR1 DFQATT, CDR2 SNEGSKA (reference sequence). Trimming stripped 6 bases from V and 5 bases from J, with 21 bases between. This clonotype appeared a few times. Its cognate antigen is unknown. What was amplified from RNA transcripts were TCR beta CDR3 regions. The HTBI set primed first-round TCR CDR3 RT-PCR. TCRdb analysed the multiplex PCR reads with MiXCR anew, one entry per CDR3 protein. The sample has around 500,000 distinct CDR3 sequences, about 20% seen once.

The TCR sequence derives from a woman aged 70-85 years with Graves' ophthalmopathy. The V call is TRBV20-1, the J call TRBJ2-3, with D possibly matching TRBD2 (5 bases). Sequenced input: blood. The CDR3 DNA reads TGCAGTGCCCCTATCGCAGCGGCGTGGGGAGATACGCAGTATTTT. Amino acids: CSAPIAAAWGDTQYF.